This paragraph covers one TCR beta chain sequence. Its specificity is unknown. The data derive from a study of radiotherapy plus CTLA-4 blockade in lung cancer. About the research overall: Among patients, more than 15% showed objective responses, and roughly 30% had disease control.

Study outcomes and limitations: Reportedly, early blood T cell clone dynamics best predicted response, with interferon-beta.

From germline, CDR1 is MNHEY and CDR2 SMNVEV (reference sequence). The trim removed 4 bases at V and 7 bases at J, leaving 3 bases unmatched. This CDR3 spans 13 amino acids. Chemo-refractory metastatic non-small-cell lung cancer patients underwent focal radiation alongside CTLA-4 blockade with ipilimumab. Clones were read by immunoSEQ multiplex PCR, and TCRdb kept only the in-frame ones, dropping some. The sample lists some 77,000 clones, approximately 83% seen once, with 2% to 2.5% in the top ten. The chain links TRBV27 to TRBJ1-1; TRBD1 matches at 10 bases. The TCR comes from a human donor with non-small cell lung cancer who had a partial response to radiotherapy plus ipilimumab. This material consisted of peripheral blood, taken from a patient treated with radiotherapy plus ipilimumab. CDR3 sequence reads: CASSWDRGSEAFF. CDR3 DNA sequence: TGTGCCAGCAGTTGGGACAGGGGAAGTGAAGCTTTCTTT.